A selection of T cell receptor beta chains follows, all from one sample in a study of shared clonotypes between healthy human individuals. Method: immunoSEQ multiplex PCR; TCRdb's copy keeps in-frame clones and lacks some. Of about 2.2 million clones in the sample, 85% to 95% were seen once. The material sequenced was naive CD8+ T cells from PBMCs. The receptors stem from a man aged 18 to 30 in good health. Some clones in this sample may be carry-over from other donors' samples. Both conserved end residues are part of each CDR3. D genes are given only for firm matches. The size field is filled for only some rows; it gives once, few, many or a size class.

D gene: NA; V gene: TRBV25-1; clone size: NA; J gene: TRBJ2-1; CDR3 DNA: TGTGCCAGCCGAAGTGGATGGGCTAGCCGCTTCTACAATGAGCAGTTCTTC; CDR3 protein: CASRSGWASRFYNEQFF
D gene: TRBD1; V gene: TRBV28; clone size: NA; J gene: TRBJ1-1; CDR3 DNA: TGTGCCAGCAGCCCTGGGACAGGGTCCCCTATGAACACTGAAGCTTTCTTT; CDR3 protein: CASSPGTGSPMNTEAFF
D gene: NA; V gene: TRBV2; clone size: NA; J gene: TRBJ2-3; CDR3 DNA: TGTGCCAGCAGTAGGACAGTGTTTAGCACAGATACGCAGTATTTT; CDR3 protein: CASSRTVFSTDTQYF
D gene: NA; V gene: TRBV21-1; clone size: NA; J gene: TRBJ1-2; CDR3 DNA: TGTGCCAGCAGCCCTAGGGGGCGGGGGACGAAATATGGCTACACCTTC; CDR3 protein: CASSPRGRGTKYGYTF
D gene: NA; V gene: TRBV14; clone size: NA; J gene: TRBJ2-2; CDR3 DNA: TGTGCCAGCAGCCTCACAGAAGGCAGAACGCGCACCGGGGAGCTGTTTTTT; CDR3 protein: CASSLTEGRTRTGELFF
D gene: NA; V gene: TRBV2; clone size: NA; J gene: TRBJ1-5; CDR3 DNA: TGTGCCAGCAGTGACCCACCGAAAGATCAGCCCCAGCATTTT; CDR3 protein: CASSDPPKDQPQHF
D gene: TRBD1; V gene: TRBV27; clone size: NA; J gene: TRBJ1-5; CDR3 DNA: TGTGCCAGCAGATTGACAGGGACCACTCAGCCCCAGCATTTT; CDR3 protein: CASRLTGTTQPQHF
D gene: NA; V gene: TRBV6-1; clone size: NA; J gene: TRBJ1-5; CDR3 DNA: TGTGCCAGCAGTATCCGTGGGACTAATCAGCCCCAGCATTTT; CDR3 protein: CASSIRGTNQPQHF
D gene: TRBD1; V gene: TRBV11-2; clone size: NA; J gene: TRBJ1-4; CDR3 DNA: TGTGCCAGCAGTTATAACTCCTGGACAGGGGGAAACGAAAAACTGTTTTTT; CDR3 protein: CASSYNSWTGGNEKLFF
D gene: TRBD2; V gene: TRBV7-9; clone size: NA; J gene: TRBJ2-1; CDR3 DNA: TGTGCCAGCAGCCGAGCGGGACCCGCGGACAATGAGCAGTTCTTC; CDR3 protein: CASSRAGPADNEQFF
D gene: NA; V gene: TRBV28; clone size: NA; J gene: TRBJ2-7; CDR3 DNA: TGTGCCAGCAGTTTATTATTCATGGGGGCGAATTCTAACGAGCAGTACTTC; CDR3 protein: CASSLLFMGANSNEQYF
D gene: TRBD2; V gene: TRBV7-9; clone size: NA; J gene: TRBJ2-7; CDR3 DNA: TGTGCCAGCAGCCCATTAGGAGGGACTAGCGGATCCTACGAGCAGTACTTC; CDR3 protein: CASSPLGGTSGSYEQYF
D gene: NA; V gene: TRBV27; clone size: NA; J gene: TRBJ1-2; CDR3 DNA: TGTGCCAGCAGTTTTTTCCCTCTAAGCGGCTACACCTTC; CDR3 protein: CASSFFPLSGYTF
D gene: NA; V gene: TRBV7-9; clone size: NA; J gene: TRBJ1-4; CDR3 DNA: TGTGCCAGCAGCTTAGCCCCAGGGTTTGATGAAAAACTGTTTTTT; CDR3 protein: CASSLAPGFDEKLFF
D gene: NA; V gene: TRBV11-3; clone size: NA; J gene: TRBJ2-7; CDR3 DNA: TGTGCCAGCAGCCCCAAGGGGGGAACCTACGAGCAGTACTTC; CDR3 protein: CASSPKGGTYEQYF
D gene: NA; V gene: TRBV2; clone size: NA; J gene: TRBJ1-1; CDR3 DNA: TGTGCCAGCAGTCCCCTTCTATTAACGAACACTGAAGCTTTCTTT; CDR3 protein: CASSPLLLTNTEAFF
D gene: NA; V gene: TRBV6-5; clone size: NA; J gene: TRBJ2-7; CDR3 DNA: TGTGCCAGCAGTTACTCGAGCGGACGAGAGCAGTACTTC; CDR3 protein: CASSYSSGREQYF
D gene: NA; V gene: TRBV28; clone size: NA; J gene: TRBJ2-7; CDR3 DNA: TGTGCCAGCAGTTCAGACTCAGGACAGATTACCTACGAGCAGTACTTC; CDR3 protein: CASSSDSGQITYEQYF
D gene: NA; V gene: TRBV30; clone size: NA; J gene: TRBJ2-7; CDR3 DNA: TGTGCCTGGAGTGGGCTGGCACACAGTGGGGAGCAGTACTTC; CDR3 protein: CAWSGLAHSGEQYF
D gene: NA; V gene: TRBV4-1; clone size: NA; J gene: TRBJ2-1; CDR3 DNA: TGCGCCAGCAGCCAAGTTGTGGGACACAACAATGAGCAGTTCTTC; CDR3 protein: CASSQVVGHNNEQFF
D gene: NA; V gene: TRBV29-1; clone size: many; J gene: TRBJ2-1; CDR3 DNA: TGCAGCGTTGAGATAGTAAGACAGGAGCAGTTCTTC; CDR3 protein: CSVEIVRQEQFF
D gene: TRBD2; V gene: TRBV28; clone size: NA; J gene: TRBJ2-3; CDR3 DNA: TGTGCCAGCAGCCCTGACCCACGCCTAGCGGGAGTGGATACGCAGTATTTT; CDR3 protein: CASSPDPRLAGVDTQYF
D gene: NA; V gene: TRBV7-9; clone size: NA; J gene: TRBJ2-7; CDR3 DNA: TGTGCCAGCAGCGAGAACTCCTACGAGCAGTACTTC; CDR3 protein: CASSENSYEQYF
D gene: NA; V gene: TRBV28; clone size: once; J gene: TRBJ2-1; CDR3 DNA: TGTGCCAGCAGTTTAATAGGGGGGACCTATACATACAATGAGCAGTTCTTC; CDR3 protein: CASSLIGGTYTYNEQFF
D gene: NA; V gene: TRBV27; clone size: once; J gene: TRBJ2-6; CDR3 DNA: TGTGCCAGCCAGACCCTACAGGGAAAAGGCTCTGGGGCCAACGTCCTGACTTTC; CDR3 protein: CASQTLQGKGSGANVLTF
D gene: NA; V gene: TRBV25-1; clone size: NA; J gene: TRBJ2-7; CDR3 DNA: TGTGCCAGCAGCCGGATAGTAGCGAGTACCTACGAGCAGTACTTC; CDR3 protein: CASSRIVASTYEQYF
D gene: TRBD1; V gene: TRBV7-9; clone size: NA; J gene: TRBJ2-2; CDR3 DNA: TGTGCCAGCAGCCGGAAGGGACAGGGGGCCCCGGGTGTGTCCGGGGAGCTGTTTTTT; CDR3 protein: CASSRKGQGAPGVSGELFF
D gene: NA; V gene: TRBV7-9; clone size: NA; J gene: TRBJ2-5; CDR3 DNA: TGTGCCAGCAGCCCAAAAGCGGGGACCCAGTACTTC; CDR3 protein: CASSPKAGTQYF
D gene: TRBD1; V gene: TRBV15; clone size: NA; J gene: TRBJ1-1; CDR3 DNA: TGTGCCATCAGGGGGACCGACAGGAAAGCTTTCTTT; CDR3 protein: CAIRGTDRKAFF
D gene: NA; V gene: TRBV11-2; clone size: NA; J gene: TRBJ2-7; CDR3 DNA: TGTGCCAGCAGCTTTTCCGGGCCCTACGAGCAGTACTTC; CDR3 protein: CASSFSGPYEQYF
D gene: NA; V gene: TRBV29-1; clone size: NA; J gene: TRBJ2-1; CDR3 DNA: TGCAGCGTTGAAGATAGTAACTATCTCCTGAGCAATGAGCAGTTCTTC; CDR3 protein: CSVEDSNYLLSNEQFF
D gene: NA; V gene: TRBV30; clone size: once; J gene: TRBJ1-1; CDR3 DNA: TGTGCCTGGAGTGGGAGGGGCGCACCGCCTGAAGCTTTCTTT; CDR3 protein: CAWSGRGAPPEAFF
D gene: TRBD1; V gene: TRBV10-3; clone size: NA; J gene: TRBJ2-1; CDR3 DNA: TGTGCCATCAGCCCGGGACAGGGCTACAATGAGCAGTTCTTC; CDR3 protein: CAISPGQGYNEQFF